This passage covers 5 T cell receptor beta chains from one sample sequenced in a study of blood T cell repertoires in COVID-19 (dated by TCRdb to 2018 to 2020). The library was generated by the immunoSEQ multiplex PCR assay. This is the immuneACCESS table as TCRdb keeps it, with only in-frame sequences that have V and J called. A part of the clones is gone; compared with another copy, unresolved V genes explain less than half, and the rest is unexplained. This sample holds more than 250,000 clones; around 87% were observed only once. The ten largest clones represent approximately 5% of the sample. The sequencing input was PBMCs or T cells enriched from blood (not recorded which). These receptor sequences come from a woman younger than 45 who had recovered from COVID-19.

The genes are TRBV7-9 and TRBJ1-1, with TRBD1 matching 9 bases. The junction had 7 bases not matched to a gene; V was cut back by 4 bases and J by 7 bases. From germline, CDR1 is SEHNR and CDR2 FQNEAQ (reference sequence). The CDR3 loop spans 14 amino acids. The CDR3 region is CASSSTGQGGEAFF. The CDR3 DNA is TGTGCCAGCAGCTCCACGGGACAGGGCGGTGAAGCTTTCTTT.

V usage is TRBV11-1 and J usage is TRBJ2-6; D uncertain. The CDR3 has 15 amino acids. V lost 3 bases and J lost 0, with 6 bases in between. Germline lookup yields CDR1 SGHAT and CDR2 FQDESV (reference sequence). The CDR3 DNA sequence: TGTGCCAGCAGCTTCCGGTTCTCTGGGGCCAACGTCCTGACTTTC. Translating it yields CASSFRFSGANVLTF.

The genes are TRBV5-4 and TRBJ2-5, with 10 bases that match TRBD1. Germline V CDR1 and CDR2: SGHNT, YYREEE (reference sequence). The CDR3 consists of 15 residues. The trim removed 4 bases at V and 7 bases at J, leaving 10 bases unmatched. The CDR3 protein is CASSDDRGRLMTQYF. The CDR3 DNA sequence: TGTGCCAGCAGCGATGACAGGGGGCGGCTGATGACCCAGTACTTC.

This clone has just one count. The chain has TRBV5-4 and TRBJ1-3; D is possibly TRBD1 (5 bases). The CDR3 spans 14 residues. Trimming took off 2 bases at V and 2 bases at J, with 8 bases between the two ends. Germline lookup yields CDR1 SGHNT and CDR2 YYREEE (reference sequence). The CDR3 region is CASSFQGTGNTIYF. DNA for the CDR3: TGTGCCAGCAGCTTTCAGGGAACTGGAAACACCATATATTTT.

The chain combines TRBV27 with TRBJ1-1, with 11 bases aligning to TRBD1. V trimming: 2 bases; J trimming: 1 base; junction bases outside the gene matches: 0. Germline loops: CDR1 MNHEY, CDR2 SMNVEV (reference sequence). This CDR3 contains 15 residues. The CDR3, as DNA: TGTGCCAGCAGTTTAGGACAGGGGGCGAACACTGAAGCTTTCTTT. Its protein product is CASSLGQGANTEAFF.